The clone carrying this T cell receptor (beta chain) was picked up a small number of times. The antigen is unknown. This table comes from immunoSEQ multiplex PCR, and its TCRdb copy is limited to in-frame clones, with some not included. This sample has roughly 120,000 clones; almost 95% occur once, and the top ten carry 1.6%. V lost 4 bases, J lost 6 bases, and 10 bases stayed unmatched. The CDR3 runs to 15 residues. Per germline, CDR1 MGHRA and CDR2 YSYEKL. These data are taken from a study of T cell responses to AZD1222 COVID-19 vaccine. Findings of the study overall: The study found vaccine-associated CD4 TCRs spanning spike, dominant at 160-218 and 743-854. Nearly half of the spike-specific TCRs reportedly recognize variant regions that carry no mutations.

Timing groups of about 4 and about 12 weeks for second doses were pooled. The chain links TRBV4-1 to TRBJ2-3; 7 bases agree with TRBD2. The specimen was peripheral blood, collected 28 days after the second AZD1222 dose. The sequence was obtained from an adult who received the AZD1222 COVID-19 vaccine. The CDR3 here is CASSRQSGEGDTQYF. The CDR3, as DNA: TGCGCCAGCAGCCGCCAAAGCGGGGAGGGGGATACGCAGTATTTT.